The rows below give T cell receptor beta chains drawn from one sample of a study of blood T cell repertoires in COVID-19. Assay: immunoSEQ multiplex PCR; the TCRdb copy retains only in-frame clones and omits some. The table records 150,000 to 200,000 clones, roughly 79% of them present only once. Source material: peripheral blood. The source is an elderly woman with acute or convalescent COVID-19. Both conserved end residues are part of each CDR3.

CDR3aa: CASSSPTEGAETQYF; j_gene: TRBJ2-5; v_gene: TRBV7-7
CDR3aa: CASSQDQGLTSRFF; j_gene: TRBJ2-1; v_gene: TRBV4-1
CDR3aa: CASSLSGQISNQPQHF; j_gene: TRBJ1-5; v_gene: TRBV7-9
CDR3aa: CASSPEGQGSGYTF; j_gene: TRBJ1-2; v_gene: TRBV18
CDR3aa: CASSSWTSGETQYF; j_gene: TRBJ2-5; v_gene: TRBV6-2/TRBV6-3
CDR3aa: CASSYRERYQPQHF; j_gene: TRBJ1-5; v_gene: TRBV5-5
CDR3aa: CASSQQTLDNQPQHF; j_gene: TRBJ1-5; v_gene: TRBV2
CDR3aa: CASSPRDRRHEQYF; j_gene: TRBJ2-7; v_gene: TRBV21-1
CDR3aa: CASSEIGGQGKGETQYF; j_gene: TRBJ2-5; v_gene: TRBV25-1
CDR3aa: CASSLDPSTPTGELFF; j_gene: TRBJ2-2; v_gene: TRBV5-1
CDR3aa: CASSEYRQGRHTEAFF; j_gene: TRBJ1-1; v_gene: TRBV25-1
CDR3aa: CASSAIYQGFYYGYTF; j_gene: TRBJ1-2; v_gene: TRBV27
CDR3aa: CASSSQAGGEKLFF; j_gene: TRBJ1-4; v_gene: TRBV27
CDR3aa: CASSVRQGATDTQYF; j_gene: TRBJ2-3; v_gene: TRBV9
CDR3aa: CSASPGVGYGYTF; j_gene: TRBJ1-2; v_gene: TRBV20-1
CDR3aa: CASSERGGSYGYTF; j_gene: TRBJ1-2; v_gene: TRBV10-2
CDR3aa: CASSLSNRVYTEAFF; j_gene: TRBJ1-1; v_gene: TRBV27
CDR3aa: CASRTGQQNTEAFF; j_gene: TRBJ1-1; v_gene: TRBV2
CDR3aa: CASSPPAPGRAFF; j_gene: TRBJ1-1; v_gene: TRBV18
CDR3aa: CASSLRGGQGLIITGELFF; j_gene: TRBJ2-2; v_gene: TRBV7-6
CDR3aa: CAIAGSVNYGYTF; j_gene: TRBJ1-2; v_gene: TRBV10-3
CDR3aa: CASSLPGDGNTIYF; j_gene: TRBJ1-3; v_gene: TRBV3-1/TRBV3-2
CDR3aa: CASSLVGHGNTEAFF; j_gene: TRBJ1-1; v_gene: TRBV7-9
CDR3aa: CASSYVGDFSYNEQFF; j_gene: TRBJ2-1; v_gene: TRBV6-5
CDR3aa: CASSYFDEQFF; j_gene: TRBJ2-1; v_gene: TRBV7-9
CDR3aa: CASSQSEGAPHGYTF; j_gene: TRBJ1-2; v_gene: TRBV16
CDR3aa: CASSPQGYLRGYTF; j_gene: TRBJ1-2; v_gene: TRBV6-5
CDR3aa: CASSLARETEAFF; j_gene: TRBJ1-1; v_gene: TRBV5-4
CDR3aa: CASSRSAGRIEKLFF; j_gene: TRBJ1-4; v_gene: TRBV19
CDR3aa: CASSGQQGKQETQYF; j_gene: TRBJ2-5; v_gene: TRBV6-5
CDR3aa: CASSFSGGIYNEQFF; j_gene: TRBJ2-1; v_gene: TRBV18
CDR3aa: CASSPPGQGRNIQYF; j_gene: TRBJ2-4; v_gene: TRBV28
CDR3aa: CASGRTISEQYF; j_gene: TRBJ2-7; v_gene: TRBV12-5
CDR3aa: CASSLRGSYNEQFF; j_gene: TRBJ2-1; v_gene: TRBV7-9
CDR3aa: CASSEYRGYGYTF; j_gene: TRBJ1-2; v_gene: TRBV6-1
CDR3aa: CASRPRGGDVGYTF; j_gene: TRBJ1-2; v_gene: TRBV6-5
CDR3aa: CAWSVNRGRQETQYF; j_gene: TRBJ2-5; v_gene: TRBV30
CDR3aa: CAISEQERYQPQHF; j_gene: TRBJ1-5; v_gene: TRBV10-3
CDR3aa: CASSLVEPNVRGYTF; j_gene: TRBJ1-2; v_gene: TRBV5-1
CDR3aa: CASSLYSGDLEQYF; j_gene: TRBJ2-7; v_gene: TRBV5-1
CDR3aa: CASTLALASTDTQYF; j_gene: TRBJ2-3; v_gene: TRBV5-6
CDR3aa: CAWTTGGWNTIYF; j_gene: TRBJ1-3; v_gene: TRBV30
CDR3aa: CASSLARGGYEQYF; j_gene: TRBJ2-7; v_gene: TRBV5-1
CDR3aa: CASSLAGSGSYEQYF; j_gene: TRBJ2-7; v_gene: TRBV5-4
CDR3aa: CASSRGGAGTEAFF; j_gene: TRBJ1-1; v_gene: TRBV5-6
CDR3aa: CASSPPGEANTEAFF; j_gene: TRBJ1-1; v_gene: TRBV19
CDR3aa: CASSQVWQGVYTF; j_gene: TRBJ1-2; v_gene: TRBV4-3
CDR3aa: CASSPSGTSGGIYEQYF; j_gene: TRBJ2-7; v_gene: TRBV18
CDR3aa: CASSLVGTYPYEQYF; j_gene: TRBJ2-7; v_gene: TRBV7-9
CDR3aa: CSVEVGDRVNTGELFF; j_gene: TRBJ2-2; v_gene: TRBV29-1
CDR3aa: CASSQEGGGTEAFF; j_gene: TRBJ1-1; v_gene: TRBV4-3
CDR3aa: CASSQAWQGASGNAFGEQFF; j_gene: TRBJ2-1; v_gene: TRBV3-1/TRBV3-2
CDR3aa: CASGTGTGVLEQYF; j_gene: TRBJ2-7; v_gene: TRBV19
CDR3aa: CSASFGHEQFF; j_gene: TRBJ2-1; v_gene: TRBV20-1
CDR3aa: CASSQGAGLAYEQYF; j_gene: TRBJ2-7; v_gene: TRBV4-3
CDR3aa: CASSPRGTNEKLFF; j_gene: TRBJ1-4; v_gene: TRBV7-2
CDR3aa: CASSLGQPNSYEQYF; j_gene: TRBJ2-7; v_gene: TRBV11-2
CDR3aa: CASKDRVSEAFF; j_gene: TRBJ1-1; v_gene: TRBV6-5
CDR3aa: CASTPSGGTYGYTF; j_gene: TRBJ1-2; v_gene: TRBV19
CDR3aa: CATQGGSWTEAFF; j_gene: TRBJ1-1; v_gene: TRBV2